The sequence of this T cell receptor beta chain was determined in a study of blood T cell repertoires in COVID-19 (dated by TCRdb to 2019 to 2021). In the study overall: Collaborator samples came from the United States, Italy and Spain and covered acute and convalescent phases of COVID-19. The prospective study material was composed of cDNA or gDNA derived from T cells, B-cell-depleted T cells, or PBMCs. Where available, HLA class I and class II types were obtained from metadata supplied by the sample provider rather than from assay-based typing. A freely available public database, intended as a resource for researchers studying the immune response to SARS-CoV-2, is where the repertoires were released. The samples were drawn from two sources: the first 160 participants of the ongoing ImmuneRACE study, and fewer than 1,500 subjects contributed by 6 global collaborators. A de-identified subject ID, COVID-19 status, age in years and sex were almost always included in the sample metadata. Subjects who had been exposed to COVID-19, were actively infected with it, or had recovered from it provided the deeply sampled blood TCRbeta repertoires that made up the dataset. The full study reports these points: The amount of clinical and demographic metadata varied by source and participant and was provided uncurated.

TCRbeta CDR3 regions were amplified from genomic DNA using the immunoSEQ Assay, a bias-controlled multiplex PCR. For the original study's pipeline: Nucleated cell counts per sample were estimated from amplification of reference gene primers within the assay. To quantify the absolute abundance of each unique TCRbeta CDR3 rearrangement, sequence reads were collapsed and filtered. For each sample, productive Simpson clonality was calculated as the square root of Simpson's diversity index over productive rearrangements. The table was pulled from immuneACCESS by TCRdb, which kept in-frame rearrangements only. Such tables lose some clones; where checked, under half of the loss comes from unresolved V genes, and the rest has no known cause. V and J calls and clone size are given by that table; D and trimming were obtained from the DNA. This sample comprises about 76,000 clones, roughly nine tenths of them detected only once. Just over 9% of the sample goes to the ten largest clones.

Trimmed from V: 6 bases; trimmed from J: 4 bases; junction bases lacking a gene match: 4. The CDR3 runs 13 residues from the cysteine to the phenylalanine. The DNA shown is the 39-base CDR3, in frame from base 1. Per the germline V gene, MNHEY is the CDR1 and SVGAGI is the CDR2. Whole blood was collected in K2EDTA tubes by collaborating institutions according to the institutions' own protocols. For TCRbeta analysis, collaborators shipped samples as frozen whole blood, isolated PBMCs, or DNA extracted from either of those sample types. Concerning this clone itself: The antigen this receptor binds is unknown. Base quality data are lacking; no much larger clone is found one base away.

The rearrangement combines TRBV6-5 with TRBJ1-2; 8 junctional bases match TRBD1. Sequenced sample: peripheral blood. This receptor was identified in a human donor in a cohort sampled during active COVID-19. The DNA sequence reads TGTGCCAGCAGACGGACAGGGTTCTATGGCTACACCTTC. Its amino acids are CASRRTGFYGYTF.